This TCR beta chain was retrieved from a study of blood T cell repertoires in COVID-19. Across the study: The study drew acute and convalescent COVID-19 samples from the United States, Italy and Spain. T cells, B-cell-depleted T cells, or PBMCs supplied cDNA or gDNA.

How the authors handled the data: Estimates of nucleated cell counts were drawn from the amplification of reference gene primers. Produced via immunoSEQ multiplex PCR; TCRdb's table is partial and in-frame only. V and J calls and clone size follow that table, whereas D and trimming were derived from the DNA. The repertoire holds more than 150,000 clones, with more than 70% as singletons. This CDR3 has 16 amino acids. Looked up from germline, CDR1 is SNHLY and CDR2 is FYNNEI. V was clipped by 2 bases and J by 5 bases; unmatched bases: 5. The origin of this receptor is a man aged 18 to 29 with active or convalescent COVID-19. Source material: peripheral blood. J is TRBJ2-3 and V is TRBV2; 12 bases are shared with TRBD2. The CDR3 reads CASSERTSGTGDTQYF. The CDR3 region has the DNA TGTGCCAGCAGTGAAAGGACTAGCGGGACTGGAGATACGCAGTATTTT.